This record concerns one TCR beta chain sequence. Its antigen is not identified. Data came from immunoSEQ multiplex PCR; TCRdb stores just in-frame clones and leaves some out. The data show about 100,000 clones, around nine tenths seen once. These data are taken from a study of graft-versus-host responses after intestinal transplantation. Findings and caveats of the study: The study associated peak circulating GvH clone levels with early post-transplant HvG declines. Recipient bone marrow held GvH clones, some seen earlier in ileum or blood.

The germline V gene encodes CDR1 MNHNS and CDR2 SASEGT. This CDR3 has 12 amino acids. Deletions cut 2 bases from V and 11 bases from J, with 12 bases between. The sample in question was PBMCs, obtained 450 to 480 days after intestinal transplant. V and J are TRBV6-1 and TRBJ1-2; the D is unclear. The clonotype comes from a human patient who received an intestinal transplant, so some T cells may come from the graft donor. The CDR3 coding sequence is TGTGCCAGCAGTGAATCCCCCGTTCAGTACACCTTC. This sequence encodes CASSESPVQYTF.